This is a list of T cell receptor beta chains from one sample in a study of OX40 agonist ivuxolimab in advanced cancers. Measured with immunoSEQ multiplex PCR; TCRdb has only the in-frame clones, and not every one. The repertoire holds more than 60,000 clones, approximately 89% seen once, with around 5.2% in the top ten. The sequenced sample was CD4+ or CD8+ T cells sorted from blood, obtained in a trial of the OX40 agonist ivuxolimab. Source of these receptors: an adult with an advanced solid tumor such as melanoma, head and neck, liver or kidney cancer. The CDR3 runs from the conserved cysteine through the conserved F or W. Fields, in order: CDR3 protein, CDR3 DNA, D gene, V gene, clone size, J gene. A D gene is named only where the DNA matches it firmly. Expanded clones are given a class, and other clones once, few, many or no size at all.

CDR3 protein: CASSSTGGSYGYTF
CDR3 DNA: TGTGCCAGCAGCTCGACAGGGGGCTCTTATGGCTACACCTTC
D gene: TRBD1
V gene: TRBV5-4
clone size: -
J gene: TRBJ1-2

CDR3 protein: CASSEWGRGVSPLHF
CDR3 DNA: TGTGCCAGCAGTGAATGGGGCAGGGGTGTTTCACCCCTCCACTTT
D gene: -
V gene: TRBV2
clone size: -
J gene: TRBJ1-6

CDR3 protein: CASSGGQTPTNEKLFF
CDR3 DNA: TGTGCCAGCAGTGGGGGGCAGACCCCAACTAATGAAAAACTGTTTTTT
D gene: -
V gene: TRBV2
clone size: -
J gene: TRBJ1-4

CDR3 protein: CASSLDRTDSGNTIYF
CDR3 DNA: TGTGCCAGCAGCTTAGATCGTACAGACTCTGGAAACACCATATATTTT
D gene: -
V gene: TRBV7-9
clone size: -
J gene: TRBJ1-3

CDR3 protein: CASGGGLSQPQHF
CDR3 DNA: TGTGCCAGCGGAGGGGGGCTCTCTCAGCCCCAGCATTTT
D gene: -
V gene: TRBV28
clone size: -
J gene: TRBJ1-5

CDR3 protein: CAWSIAGSEAFF
CDR3 DNA: TGTGCCTGGAGTATTGCCGGTTCTGAAGCTTTCTTT
D gene: -
V gene: TRBV30
clone size: -
J gene: TRBJ1-1

CDR3 protein: CSYQDTLNQPQHF
CDR3 DNA: TGCAGCTACCAGGACACCCTCAACCAGCCCCAGCATTTT
D gene: -
V gene: TRBV29-1
clone size: -
J gene: TRBJ1-5

CDR3 protein: CASSPDSNNQPQHF
CDR3 DNA: TGCGCCAGCAGCCCAGACAGCAACAATCAGCCCCAGCATTTT
D gene: -
V gene: TRBV5-1
clone size: -
J gene: TRBJ1-5

CDR3 protein: CASHPRRGYNSPLHF
CDR3 DNA: TGTGCCAGCCACCCCCGGAGGGGCTATAATTCACCCCTCCACTTT
D gene: -
V gene: TRBV27
clone size: -
J gene: TRBJ1-6

CDR3 protein: CAISDNWGAYTF
CDR3 DNA: TGTGCCATCAGTGATAATTGGGGGGCCTACACCTTC
D gene: -
V gene: TRBV10-3
clone size: -
J gene: TRBJ1-2

CDR3 protein: CASSSWDRKETQYF
CDR3 DNA: TGTGCCAGCAGCTCATGGGACAGGAAAGAGACCCAGTACTTC
D gene: TRBD1
V gene: TRBV5-4
clone size: -
J gene: TRBJ2-5

CDR3 protein: CASSEVANEQFF
CDR3 DNA: TGTGCCAGCAGCGAGGTGGCCAATGAGCAGTTCTTC
D gene: -
V gene: TRBV5-4
clone size: -
J gene: TRBJ2-1

CDR3 protein: CAISDGLANYEQYF
CDR3 DNA: TGTGCCATCAGTGATGGACTAGCGAACTACGAGCAGTACTTC
D gene: TRBD2
V gene: TRBV10-3
clone size: -
J gene: TRBJ2-7

CDR3 protein: CASSPGLAGVHGELFF
CDR3 DNA: TGCGCCAGCAGCCCGGGACTAGCGGGAGTTCACGGGGAGCTGTTTTTT
D gene: TRBD2
V gene: TRBV5-1
clone size: -
J gene: TRBJ2-2

CDR3 protein: CASSRSGGAANTGELFF
CDR3 DNA: TGTGCCAGCAGTAGGTCGGGCGGGGCCGCGAACACCGGGGAGCTGTTTTTT
D gene: -
V gene: TRBV2
clone size: -
J gene: TRBJ2-2

CDR3 protein: CASREIGGEQFF
CDR3 DNA: TGTGCCAGCAGGGAAATTGGAGGTGAGCAGTTCTTC
D gene: -
V gene: TRBV7-6
clone size: -
J gene: TRBJ2-1

CDR3 protein: CASSLGQLAGEWFF
CDR3 DNA: TGCGCCAGCAGCTTGGGGCAACTAGCGGGAGAGTGGTTCTTC
D gene: TRBD2
V gene: TRBV5-1
clone size: once
J gene: TRBJ2-1

CDR3 protein: CASSIPGSQHGANVLTF
CDR3 DNA: TGTGCCAGTAGTATCCCAGGTTCCCAGCACGGGGCCAACGTCCTGACTTTC
D gene: -
V gene: TRBV19
clone size: -
J gene: TRBJ2-6

CDR3 protein: CASRPGQNYGYTF
CDR3 DNA: TGCGCCAGCAGGCCGGGACAGAACTATGGCTACACCTTC
D gene: TRBD1
V gene: TRBV5-1
clone size: -
J gene: TRBJ1-2

CDR3 protein: CASSPARAGAYNEQFF
CDR3 DNA: TGCGCCAGCAGCCCGGCCAGGGCGGGAGCCTACAATGAGCAGTTCTTC
D gene: TRBD2
V gene: TRBV4-1
clone size: -
J gene: TRBJ2-1

CDR3 protein: CASSKRMENTEAFF
CDR3 DNA: TGTGCCAGTAGTAAAAGGATGGAGAACACTGAAGCTTTCTTT
D gene: -
V gene: TRBV19
clone size: few
J gene: TRBJ1-1

CDR3 protein: CASSYSGTERDTQYF
CDR3 DNA: TGTGCCAGCAGCTACTCCGGGACCGAGAGAGATACGCAGTATTTT
D gene: -
V gene: TRBV7-9
clone size: few
J gene: TRBJ2-3

CDR3 protein: CASSWGDRGRTGELFF
CDR3 DNA: TGTGCCAGCAGCTGGGGGGACAGGGGGCGAACCGGGGAGCTGTTTTTT
D gene: TRBD1
V gene: TRBV5-5
clone size: -
J gene: TRBJ2-2

CDR3 protein: CASSLGTGGATYEQYF
CDR3 DNA: TGTGCCAGCAGCTTGGGAACAGGGGGCGCGACCTACGAGCAGTACTTC
D gene: TRBD1
V gene: TRBV5-4
clone size: -
J gene: TRBJ2-7

CDR3 protein: CASRGQLESNIQYF
CDR3 DNA: TGTGCCAGCAGGGGACAGTTAGAGTCTAACATTCAGTACTTC
D gene: TRBD1
V gene: TRBV27
clone size: -
J gene: TRBJ2-4

CDR3 protein: CASSSGQGNSPLHF
CDR3 DNA: TGTGCCAGCAGCTCGGGACAGGGGAATTCACCCCTCCACTTT
D gene: TRBD1
V gene: TRBV7-2
clone size: once
J gene: TRBJ1-6

CDR3 protein: CAIQGAGANVLTF
CDR3 DNA: TGTGCCATACAGGGGGCTGGGGCCAACGTCCTGACTTTC
D gene: TRBD1
V gene: TRBV10-3
clone size: -
J gene: TRBJ2-6

CDR3 protein: CASSGIDTGELFF
CDR3 DNA: TGTGCCAGCAGTGGGATAGACACCGGGGAGCTGTTTTTT
D gene: -
V gene: TRBV25-1
clone size: -
J gene: TRBJ2-2

CDR3 protein: CASIVGDEQYF
CDR3 DNA: TGTGCCAGCATAGTCGGGGACGAGCAGTACTTC
D gene: -
V gene: TRBV25-1
clone size: -
J gene: TRBJ2-7

CDR3 protein: CASSSKRLATSQETQYF
CDR3 DNA: TGTGCCAGCAGCTCCAAAAGACTAGCCACCTCCCAAGAGACCCAGTACTTC
D gene: TRBD2
V gene: TRBV7-2
clone size: -
J gene: TRBJ2-5

CDR3 protein: CASSLSTGGNQPQHF
CDR3 DNA: TGTGCCAGCAGTCTCTCGACAGGAGGAAATCAGCCCCAGCATTTT
D gene: -
V gene: TRBV2
clone size: -
J gene: TRBJ1-5

CDR3 protein: CASSPRQFPNYGYTF
CDR3 DNA: TGTGCCAGCAGCCCACGCCAGTTCCCTAACTATGGCTACACCTTC
D gene: -
V gene: TRBV7-8
clone size: -
J gene: TRBJ1-2

CDR3 protein: CASSDEKRNQPQHF
CDR3 DNA: TGCGCCAGCAGTGATGAGAAGCGTAATCAGCCCCAGCATTTT
D gene: -
V gene: TRBV10-2
clone size: once
J gene: TRBJ1-5

CDR3 protein: CASSYGTTGNTIYF
CDR3 DNA: TGTGCCAGCAGTTACGGGACAACCGGAAACACCATATATTTT
D gene: -
V gene: TRBV28
clone size: -
J gene: TRBJ1-3

CDR3 protein: CASSSTGTSVNEQFF
CDR3 DNA: TGTGCCAGCAGTTCCACCGGGACTAGCGTCAATGAGCAGTTCTTC
D gene: TRBD2
V gene: TRBV6-5
clone size: -
J gene: TRBJ2-1

CDR3 protein: CASSAWVDTGELFF
CDR3 DNA: TGTGCCAGCAGCGCTTGGGTAGATACCGGGGAGCTGTTTTTT
D gene: -
V gene: TRBV9
clone size: -
J gene: TRBJ2-2

CDR3 protein: CASSLGTALTNEKLFF
CDR3 DNA: TGTGCCAGCAGCTTGGGGACGGCACTGACTAATGAAAAACTGTTTTTT
D gene: -
V gene: TRBV5-4
clone size: once
J gene: TRBJ1-4

CDR3 protein: CASSGVEQYF
CDR3 DNA: TGTGCCAGCAGTGGAGTCGAGCAGTACTTC
D gene: -
V gene: TRBV28
clone size: -
J gene: TRBJ2-7

CDR3 protein: CASSLTGHGTGDEQFF
CDR3 DNA: TGTGCCAGCAGCTTAACGGGCCACGGGACGGGGGATGAGCAGTTCTTC
D gene: -
V gene: TRBV7-3
clone size: -
J gene: TRBJ2-1

CDR3 protein: CASSFRGREYTEAFF
CDR3 DNA: TGTGCCAGCAGCTTCAGGGGCCGCGAGTATACTGAAGCTTTCTTT
D gene: -
V gene: TRBV5-4
clone size: once
J gene: TRBJ1-1

CDR3 protein: CASSPRESGELFF
CDR3 DNA: TGTGCCAGCTCACCTCGGGAGTCCGGGGAGCTGTTTTTT
D gene: -
V gene: TRBV18
clone size: once
J gene: TRBJ2-2

CDR3 protein: CGVRRGDIYNEQFF
CDR3 DNA: TGTGGGGTCAGGAGGGGGGATATCTACAATGAGCAGTTCTTC
D gene: -
V gene: TRBV7-8
clone size: -
J gene: TRBJ2-1

CDR3 protein: CASSFLGGEAFF
CDR3 DNA: TGTGCCAGCAGCTTTCTCGGGGGTGAAGCTTTCTTT
D gene: -
V gene: TRBV7-9
clone size: -
J gene: TRBJ1-1

CDR3 protein: CASSSRPDYSYEQYF
CDR3 DNA: TGTGCCAGCAGTTCCCGCCCGGACTACTCCTACGAGCAGTACTTC
D gene: -
V gene: TRBV6-5
clone size: -
J gene: TRBJ2-7

CDR3 protein: CASSRDRSWGNWAQHF
CDR3 DNA: TGTGCCAGCAGTCGGGACAGGTCATGGGGAAATTGGGCCCAGCATTTT
D gene: TRBD1
V gene: TRBV6-6
clone size: -
J gene: TRBJ1-5

CDR3 protein: CASSLDSHTEAFF
CDR3 DNA: TGTGCCAGCAGCTTAGATTCCCACACTGAAGCTTTCTTT
D gene: -
V gene: TRBV11-2
clone size: -
J gene: TRBJ1-1

CDR3 protein: CASSYSQGAGQPQHF
CDR3 DNA: TGTGCCAGCAGTTACAGCCAGGGGGCAGGACAGCCCCAGCATTTT
D gene: TRBD1
V gene: TRBV6-5
clone size: -
J gene: TRBJ1-5

CDR3 protein: CASSLAGESRNEQFF
CDR3 DNA: TGTGCCAGCAGTTTGGCGGGAGAATCCAGGAATGAGCAGTTCTTC
D gene: TRBD2
V gene: TRBV28
clone size: -
J gene: TRBJ2-1

CDR3 protein: CASSARTRQEFSGANVLTF
CDR3 DNA: TGTGCCAGCTCAGCGAGAACCCGACAGGAATTCTCTGGGGCCAACGTCCTGACTTTC
D gene: -
V gene: TRBV18
clone size: -
J gene: TRBJ2-6

CDR3 protein: CASSHRGRDYGYTF
CDR3 DNA: TGTGCCAGTAGTCACAGGGGGCGGGACTATGGCTACACCTTC
D gene: TRBD1
V gene: TRBV19
clone size: -
J gene: TRBJ1-2

CDR3 protein: CASSLSTEAFF
CDR3 DNA: TGTGCCAGCAGCTTGAGCACTGAAGCTTTCTTT
D gene: -
V gene: TRBV5-4
clone size: -
J gene: TRBJ1-1

CDR3 protein: CATSREPRGGDEQYF
CDR3 DNA: TGTGCCACCAGCAGAGAACCCAGGGGTGGGGACGAGCAGTACTTC
D gene: -
V gene: TRBV15
clone size: -
J gene: TRBJ2-7

CDR3 protein: CASSLTRDYTGELFF
CDR3 DNA: TGTGCCAGCAGCTTGACGAGGGATTACACCGGGGAGCTGTTTTTT
D gene: -
V gene: TRBV5-6
clone size: -
J gene: TRBJ2-2

CDR3 protein: CASSLEGSSYNSPLHF
CDR3 DNA: TGTGCCAGCAGCCTGGAAGGCAGCTCCTATAATTCACCCCTCCACTTT
D gene: -
V gene: TRBV2
clone size: -
J gene: TRBJ1-6